The 10 T cell receptor beta chains reported below all come from one sample, sequenced in a study of cytomegalovirus exposure and HLA in healthy donors (dated by TCRdb to about 2017). Library preparation was by the immunoSEQ multiplex PCR assay. The multiplex PCR relied on a mix of 60 forward primers for TCR Vbeta segments and 13 reverse primers for TCR Jbeta segments. The clones in this table, taken by TCRdb from immuneACCESS, are in-frame only. Not every clone is retained; where verified, under half of the shortfall comes from an unresolved V gene, and the cause of the rest is unknown. The sample table lists under 250,000 clones, more than 75% of them with a count of one. The top ten hold 3.8% of the sample. Specimen: PBMCs. All receptors derive from a male donor in good health and CMV-seronegative.

This chain joins TRBV4-2 and TRBJ2-4, with 10 positions matching TRBD2. The V gene's germline CDR1 is LGHNA and CDR2 YNFKEQ. CDR3 length: 20 residues. V trimming: 2 bases; J trimming: 0 bases; junction bases outside the gene matches: 13. The CDR3 region is CASSQSSSGRFGLAKNIQYF. CDR3 DNA sequence: TGTGCCAGCAGCCAATCGTCTAGCGGGAGATTTGGGCTAGCCAAAAACATTCAGTACTTC.

The chain links TRBV5-1 to TRBJ1-2, with D tentatively TRBD1 (5 bases). The germline gives CDR1 SGHRS, CDR2 YFSETQ. V lost 0 bases to trimming and J lost 4 bases, with 10 bases between them. CDR3 length equals 14 residues. CDR3 nucleotide sequence: TGCGCCAGCAGCTTGGCTGGGGCAGGCTATGGCTACACCTTC. Translated, it gives CASSLAGAGYGYTF.

The V call is TRBV9, the J call TRBJ2-2; 12 positions match TRBD1. The CDR3 runs 17 residues. The germline gives CDR1 SGDLS, CDR2 YYNGEE. V trimming: 2 bases; J trimming: 1 base; junction bases outside the gene matches: 3. In DNA form, the CDR3 reads TGTGCCAGCAGCGTTGGGACAGGGGGCCTGAACACCGGGGAGCTGTTTTTT. The encoded protein is CASSVGTGGLNTGELFF.

The chain employs TRBV5-1 and TRBJ1-2; D not resolved. V dropped 1 base and J dropped 3 bases, with 10 bases sitting between them. This CDR3 has 14 residues. Germline CDR1 and CDR2: SGHRS and YFSETQ. The CDR3 sequence is CASSLIHGDYGYTF. DNA for the CDR3: TGCGCCAGCAGCTTGATACACGGAGACTATGGCTACACCTTC.

Here the CDR3 DNA reads TGCGCCAGCAGCCAAGTCATCGCCGGGACAGGAAAAGACTACGAGCAGTACTTC. The encoded protein is CASSQVIAGTGKDYEQYF. The gene calls are TRBV4-1 and TRBJ2-7; 8 bases map to TRBD1. Per the germline V gene, CDR1 is MGHRA and CDR2 is YSYEKL. CDR3 length: 18 amino acids. The V segment lost 1 base and the J segment 3 bases; nucleotides outside the gene matches: 14.

The genes are TRBV6-5 and TRBJ2-2, with 7 bases aligning to TRBD2. The CDR3 runs to 13 residues. V gave up 6 bases and J gave up 7 bases; unmatched junction bases: 5. Germline-derived CDR1 and CDR2 are MNHEY and SVGAGI. This chain's CDR3 is CASRAGVVGELFF. For the CDR3, the DNA is TGTGCCAGCAGGGCGGGAGTGGTCGGGGAGCTGTTTTTT.

J is TRBJ2-2 and V is TRBV6-1, with TRBD2 identical over 9 bases. The germline V gene has CDR1 MNHNS and CDR2 SASEGT. The V segment lost 3 bases and the J segment 1 base; nucleotides outside the gene matches: 3. This CDR3 has 16 amino acids. In DNA, the CDR3 is TGTGCCAGCAGTGATCTACTAGCGGGGAACACCGGGGAGCTGTTTTTT. Translation gives CASSDLLAGNTGELFF.

There are a few counts of this clone. The chain uses TRBV7-9 and TRBJ2-2; 7 positions agree with TRBD1. The CDR3 is 15 residues long. Germline assignment: CDR1 SEHNR and CDR2 FQNEAQ (reference sequence). V trimming: 4 bases; J trimming: 6 bases; junction bases outside the gene matches: 8. The chain's CDR3 is CASSSRQGTPGELFF. CDR3 sequence (DNA): TGTGCCAGCAGCTCCAGACAGGGAACCCCCGGGGAGCTGTTTTTT.

This clone was detected a few times. The chain employs TRBV5-4 and TRBJ1-2; tentative D call: TRBD1 (6 bases). Germline lookup yields CDR1 SGHNT and CDR2 YYREEE (reference sequence). The CDR3 has 13 residues. V lost 5 bases, J lost 6 bases, and 14 bases lay in between. The CDR3 DNA reads as TGTGCCAGCAGTCCTAGGAACAGGGATGGCTACACCTTC. As protein: CASSPRNRDGYTF.

The chain joins TRBV9 to TRBJ2-1, with 14 bases that match TRBD2. Losses at the gene ends were 3 bases for V and 8 bases for J; bases not matched to a gene: 7. Germline assignment: CDR1 SGDLS and CDR2 YYNGEE. The CDR3 is made up of 16 amino acids. The CDR3 DNA sequence: TGTGCCAGCAGCGCCTCGACTAGCGGGAGGGGTCATGAGCAGTTCTTC. Amino acid sequence: CASSASTSGRGHEQFF.